A selection of T cell receptor beta chains follows, all from one sample in a study of cytomegalovirus exposure and HLA in healthy donors. Profiling relied on immunoSEQ multiplex PCR, and the TCRdb table lists in-frame clones only, not all of them. The sample holds 200,000 to 250,000 clones, over 70% seen once. The specimen sequenced was PBMCs. The receptors come from a woman in her sixties in good health and CMV-seropositive. CDR3s include the opening cysteine and the closing phenylalanine or tryptophan. Each record gives: V gene, D gene, CDR3 protein. The D gene is left open where the match is weak.

v_gene: TRBV19; d_gene: .; CDR3aa: CASSIGAFIEQFF
v_gene: TRBV13; d_gene: .; CDR3aa: CASSHRDVREKLFF
v_gene: TRBV9; d_gene: TRBD1; CDR3aa: CASSVGDRGNYGYTF
v_gene: TRBV4-1; d_gene: .; CDR3aa: CASSQSTGLNQPQHF
v_gene: TRBV7-9; d_gene: TRBD2; CDR3aa: CASSPLTSGTYNEQFF
v_gene: TRBV29-1; d_gene: TRBD2; CDR3aa: CSVQGTRYGETQYF
v_gene: TRBV30; d_gene: TRBD2; CDR3aa: CAWRSSGRAYEQYF
v_gene: TRBV29-1; d_gene: .; CDR3aa: CSVGGRLNTEAFF
v_gene: TRBV19; d_gene: TRBD1; CDR3aa: CASSIGGTASNYGYTF
v_gene: TRBV5-1; d_gene: TRBD2; CDR3aa: CASSLLAGNTDTQYF
v_gene: TRBV5-5; d_gene: TRBD1; CDR3aa: CASSPPGTEGYGYTF
v_gene: TRBV7-9; d_gene: TRBD1; CDR3aa: CASTRDRGGGYTF
v_gene: TRBV19; d_gene: TRBD1; CDR3aa: CASSIQGAGAQAFF
v_gene: TRBV6-5; d_gene: TRBD1; CDR3aa: CATRQGVSSKLFF
v_gene: TRBV27; d_gene: .; CDR3aa: CASSPAGSGNTIYF
v_gene: TRBV6-1; d_gene: .; CDR3aa: CASTGRPYEQYF
v_gene: TRBV10-3; d_gene: TRBD2; CDR3aa: CAISDLAGGLNEQFF
v_gene: TRBV11-2; d_gene: .; CDR3aa: CASSARQTQETQYF
v_gene: TRBV5-5; d_gene: TRBD1; CDR3aa: CASSFSQGANQPQHF
v_gene: TRBV5-6; d_gene: .; CDR3aa: CASSSVGRPYEQYF
v_gene: TRBV6-1; d_gene: TRBD1; CDR3aa: CASSSGTGVQEKLFF
v_gene: TRBV9; d_gene: TRBD1; CDR3aa: CASSAEGAVDNEQFF
v_gene: TRBV18; d_gene: TRBD2; CDR3aa: CASLHSGRWNTGELFF
v_gene: TRBV7-2; d_gene: TRBD2; CDR3aa: CASSLATSGRVTDTQYF
v_gene: TRBV2; d_gene: TRBD2; CDR3aa: CASSSPRAGQYF
v_gene: TRBV5-1; d_gene: .; CDR3aa: CASSLGQVLSSYNSPLHF
v_gene: TRBV5-1; d_gene: .; CDR3aa: CASSLRAGHITGELFF
v_gene: TRBV28; d_gene: TRBD1; CDR3aa: CASWGRGHSGEQYF
v_gene: TRBV12-5; d_gene: .; CDR3aa: CASGLVRGTQYF
v_gene: TRBV12-5; d_gene: .; CDR3aa: CASGSPGLFETQYF
v_gene: TRBV2; d_gene: TRBD1; CDR3aa: CVSSAGTGPYYEQYF
v_gene: TRBV27; d_gene: .; CDR3aa: CASSPAGVFVTEAFF
v_gene: TRBV7-9; d_gene: TRBD2; CDR3aa: CASSPSRTSWSGELFF
v_gene: TRBV10-1; d_gene: .; CDR3aa: CASSEGAWGGSNTGELFF
v_gene: TRBV30; d_gene: .; CDR3aa: CAWSIRETQYF
v_gene: TRBV28; d_gene: .; CDR3aa: CAAGGDQLWGYTF
v_gene: TRBV19; d_gene: TRBD1; CDR3aa: CASSFGQGYEQYF
v_gene: TRBV11-2; d_gene: .; CDR3aa: CASSLGRGRTGELFF
v_gene: TRBV1; d_gene: .; CDR3aa: CTINILHNYGYTF
v_gene: TRBV5-1; d_gene: .; CDR3aa: CASSLEVVQGGYGYTF